What follows describes a single T cell receptor (beta chain). This specimen comes from a study of blood T cell repertoires in COVID-19. About the study: T cells, B-cell-depleted T cells, or PBMCs supplied cDNA or gDNA.

Per germline, CDR1 SGHTA and CDR2 FQGNSA. Trimming shortened V by 4 bases and J by 4 bases, and 14 bases separated the two germline ends. CDR3 length: 15 amino acids. The protocol was immunoSEQ multiplex PCR, while the TCRdb copy is restricted to in-frame clones and leaves out a portion. The table lists around 100,000 clones, about 80% of them singletons. The sample taken for sequencing was peripheral blood. This clonotype was obtained from a man between 65 and 85 years old with active or convalescent COVID-19. The chain has TRBV7-2 and TRBJ2-4; possibly TRBD2 for D (6 bases). The CDR3 nucleotides read TGTGCCAGCAGCTATGCGGGGACGGAAAAAAACATTCAGTACTTC. Its translation is CASSYAGTEKNIQYF.